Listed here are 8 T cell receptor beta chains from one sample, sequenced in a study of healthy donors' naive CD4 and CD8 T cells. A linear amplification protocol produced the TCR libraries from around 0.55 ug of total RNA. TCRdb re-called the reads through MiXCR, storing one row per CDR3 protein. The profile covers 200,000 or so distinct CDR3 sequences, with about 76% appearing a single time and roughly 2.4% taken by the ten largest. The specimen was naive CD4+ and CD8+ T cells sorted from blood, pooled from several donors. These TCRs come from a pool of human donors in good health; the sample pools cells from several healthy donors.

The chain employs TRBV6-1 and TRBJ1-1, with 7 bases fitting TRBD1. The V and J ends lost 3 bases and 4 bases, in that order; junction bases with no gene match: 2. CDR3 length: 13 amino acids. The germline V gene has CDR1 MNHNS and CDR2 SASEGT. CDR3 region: CASSDQGVTEAFF. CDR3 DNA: TGTGCCAGCAGTGATCAGGGGGTCACTGAAGCTTTCTTT.

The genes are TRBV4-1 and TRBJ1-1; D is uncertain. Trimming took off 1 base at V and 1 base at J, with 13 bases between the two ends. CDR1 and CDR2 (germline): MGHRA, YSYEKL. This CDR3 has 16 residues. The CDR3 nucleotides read TGCGCCAGCAGCCAAGGACATCTCGTCTCGAACACTGAAGCTTTCTTT. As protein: CASSQGHLVSNTEAFF.

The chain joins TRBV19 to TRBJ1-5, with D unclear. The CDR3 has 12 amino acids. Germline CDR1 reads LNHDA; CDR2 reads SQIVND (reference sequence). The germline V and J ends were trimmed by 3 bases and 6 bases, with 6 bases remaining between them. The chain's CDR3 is CASSIFPQPQHF. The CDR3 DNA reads TGTGCCAGTAGTATTTTTCCTCAGCCCCAGCATTTT.

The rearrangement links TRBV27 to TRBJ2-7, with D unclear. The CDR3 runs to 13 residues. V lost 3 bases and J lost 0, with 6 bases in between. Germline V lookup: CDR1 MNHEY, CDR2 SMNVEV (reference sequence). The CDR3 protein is CASSLTLSYEQYF. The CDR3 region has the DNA TGTGCCAGCAGTTTGACACTCTCCTACGAGCAGTACTTC.

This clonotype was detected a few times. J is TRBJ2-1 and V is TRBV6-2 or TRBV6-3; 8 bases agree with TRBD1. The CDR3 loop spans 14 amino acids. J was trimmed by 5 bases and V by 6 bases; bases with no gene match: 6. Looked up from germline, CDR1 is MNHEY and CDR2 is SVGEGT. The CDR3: CASRDRTGNNEQFF. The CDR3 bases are TGTGCCAGCAGGGATAGGACAGGGAACAATGAGCAGTTCTTC.

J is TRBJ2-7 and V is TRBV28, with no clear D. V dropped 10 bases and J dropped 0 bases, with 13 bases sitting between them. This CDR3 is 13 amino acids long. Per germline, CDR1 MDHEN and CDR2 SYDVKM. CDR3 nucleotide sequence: TGTGCCACCACGGACCCGACCTCCTACGAGCAGTACTTC. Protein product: CATTDPTSYEQYF.

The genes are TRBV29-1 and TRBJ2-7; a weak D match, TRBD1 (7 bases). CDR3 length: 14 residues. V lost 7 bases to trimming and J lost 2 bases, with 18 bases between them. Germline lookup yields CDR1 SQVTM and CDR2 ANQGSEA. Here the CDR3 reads CSAEGVGTAYEQYF. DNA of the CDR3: TGCAGCGCGGAGGGCGTGGGGACAGCCTACGAGCAGTACTTC.

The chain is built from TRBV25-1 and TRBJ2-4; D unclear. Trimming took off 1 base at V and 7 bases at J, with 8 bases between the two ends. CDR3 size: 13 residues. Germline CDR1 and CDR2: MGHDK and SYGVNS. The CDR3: CASSESHGNIQYF. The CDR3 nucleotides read TGTGCCAGCAGTGAATCCCACGGGAACATTCAGTACTTC.